This T cell receptor beta chain was sequenced during a study of T cell responses to AZD1222 COVID-19 vaccine. Study observations and caveats: Spike was spanned by vaccine-associated CD4 TCRs, which were dominant at 160-218 and 743-854.

Data came from immunoSEQ multiplex PCR; TCRdb stores just in-frame clones and leaves some out. The sample contains about 110,000 clones, over 75% of which appear only once. Comment on this clone: Antigen: not known.

The V gene lost 2 bases and the J gene lost 0 bases, with 10 bases spanning the gap. CDR3 length equals 15 residues. CDR1 and CDR2 from the germline V gene are ENHRY and SYGVKD. The J gene is TRBJ1-1, the V gene TRBV10-3; TRBD1 might be the D (5 bases). Sample: peripheral blood, taken 28 days after the second AZD1222 dose. The sequence derives from an adult who received the AZD1222 COVID-19 vaccine. The CDR3 spells CAISEGTEMNTEAFF. In nucleotides, the CDR3 is TGTGCCATCAGTGAGGGGACGGAGATGAACACTGAAGCTTTCTTT.